This TCR beta chain is from a study of T cell responses to AZD1222 COVID-19 vaccine. The CDR3 spans 18 residues. Germline values: CDR1 SGHAT, CDR2 FQNNGV. With V trimmed by 1 base and J by 0 bases, 8 bases remained unmatched. Sequencing was performed with immunoSEQ multiplex PCR; in TCRdb, only in-frame clones are kept and a portion is missing. The data contain 60,000 to 85,000 clones, 80% to 90% of them singletons. The clonotype comes from an adult who received the AZD1222 COVID-19 vaccine. The sequences come from peripheral blood, collected 28 days after the second AZD1222 dose. The chain carries TRBV11-2 and TRBJ1-5; 8 nucleotides align to TRBD1. DNA of the CDR3: TGTGCCAGCAGCTTAGGCCAGGGGGCCATGTTTAGCAATCAGCCCCAGCATTTT. Its translation is CASSLGQGAMFSNQPQHF.